This TCR beta chain was documented in a study of early T cells in non-severe SARS-CoV-2 infection. Findings of the study overall: In VDJdb matching, anti-spike CD8 responses were favored while private and CD4 specificities went missing.

This clonotype showed up many times. Its specificity is unknown. TCRdb used MiXCR to reprocess the 5' RACE reads, holding one entry per CDR3 protein. The sample consists of around 40,000 distinct CDR3 sequences, approximately 11% of them appearing once. The germline CDR1 and CDR2 sequences are SGHDN and FVKESK. V lost 6 bases, J lost 6 bases, and 18 bases lay in between. The CDR3 extends over 14 amino acids. Material: whole blood. The sequence came from an adult who was a healthcare worker with PCR-confirmed SARS-CoV-2 infection or an uninfected control (not recorded which). The genes are TRBV14 and TRBJ2-7; the D is unclear. The CDR3, as DNA: TGTGCCAGCAGTACGGGCCCCCAATCGGGCGAGCAGTACTTC. It is translated as CASSTGPQSGEQYF.